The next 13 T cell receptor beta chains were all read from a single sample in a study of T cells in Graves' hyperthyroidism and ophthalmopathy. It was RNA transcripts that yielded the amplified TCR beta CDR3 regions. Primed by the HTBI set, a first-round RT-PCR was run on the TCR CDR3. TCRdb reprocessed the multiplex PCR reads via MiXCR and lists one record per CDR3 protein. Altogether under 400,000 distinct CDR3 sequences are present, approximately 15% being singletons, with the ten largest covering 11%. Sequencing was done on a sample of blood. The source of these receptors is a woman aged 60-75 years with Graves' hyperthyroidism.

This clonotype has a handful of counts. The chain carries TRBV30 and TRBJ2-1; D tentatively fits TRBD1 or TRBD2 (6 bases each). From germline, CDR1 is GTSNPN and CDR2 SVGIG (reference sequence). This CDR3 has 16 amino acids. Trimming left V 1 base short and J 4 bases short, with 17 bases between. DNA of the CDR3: TGTGCCTGGAGTGGAGGTGTTCGGAGGGGGTACAATGAGCAGTTCTTC. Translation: CAWSGGVRRGYNEQFF.

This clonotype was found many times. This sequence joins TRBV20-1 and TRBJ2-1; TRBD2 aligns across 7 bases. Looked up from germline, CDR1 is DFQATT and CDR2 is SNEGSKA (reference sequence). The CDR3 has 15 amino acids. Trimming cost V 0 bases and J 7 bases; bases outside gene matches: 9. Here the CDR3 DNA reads TGCAGTGCTAGAGATGAAGGGAGGGCCCTGAATGAGCAGTTCTTC. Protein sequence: CSARDEGRALNEQFF.

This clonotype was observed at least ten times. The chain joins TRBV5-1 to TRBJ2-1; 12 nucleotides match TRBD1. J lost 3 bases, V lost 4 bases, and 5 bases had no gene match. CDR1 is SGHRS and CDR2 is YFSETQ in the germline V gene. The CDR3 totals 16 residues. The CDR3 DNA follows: TGCGCCAGCAGCGAGGGACAGGGGGCGAACTACAATGAGCAGTTCTTC. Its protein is CASSEGQGANYNEQFF.

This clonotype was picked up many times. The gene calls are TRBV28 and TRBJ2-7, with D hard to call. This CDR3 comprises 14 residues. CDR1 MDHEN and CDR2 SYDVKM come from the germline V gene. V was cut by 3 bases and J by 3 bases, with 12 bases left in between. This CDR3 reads CASSLLDVDYEQYF. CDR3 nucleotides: TGTGCCAGCAGTTTGTTAGACGTCGACTACGAGCAGTACTTC.

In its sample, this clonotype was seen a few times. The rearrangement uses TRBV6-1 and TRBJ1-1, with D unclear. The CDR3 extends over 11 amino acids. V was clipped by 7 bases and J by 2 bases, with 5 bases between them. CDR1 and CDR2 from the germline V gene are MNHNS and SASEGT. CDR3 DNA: TGTGCCAGCACGAGAAACACTGAAGCTTTCTTT. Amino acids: CASTRNTEAFF.

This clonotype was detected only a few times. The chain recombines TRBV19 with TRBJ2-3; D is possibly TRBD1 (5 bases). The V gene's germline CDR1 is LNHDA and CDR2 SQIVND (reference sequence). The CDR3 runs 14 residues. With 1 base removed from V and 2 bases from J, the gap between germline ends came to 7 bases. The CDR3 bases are TGTGCCAGTAGTATAGGACAGAACACAGATACGCAGTATTTT. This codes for CASSIGQNTDTQYF.

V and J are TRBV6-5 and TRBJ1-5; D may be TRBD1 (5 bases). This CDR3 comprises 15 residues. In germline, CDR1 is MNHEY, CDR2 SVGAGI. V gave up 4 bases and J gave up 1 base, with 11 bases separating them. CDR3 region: CASSFGGPSNQPQHF. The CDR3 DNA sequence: TGTGCCAGCAGTTTTGGGGGACCGAGCAATCAGCCCCAGCATTTT.

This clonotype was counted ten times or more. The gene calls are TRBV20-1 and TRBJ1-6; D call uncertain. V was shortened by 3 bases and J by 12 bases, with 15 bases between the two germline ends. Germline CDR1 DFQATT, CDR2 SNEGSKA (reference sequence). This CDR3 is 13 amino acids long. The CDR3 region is CSARGAGRIPLHF. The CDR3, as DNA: TGCAGTGCTAGGGGTGCAGGAAGGATACCCCTCCACTTT.

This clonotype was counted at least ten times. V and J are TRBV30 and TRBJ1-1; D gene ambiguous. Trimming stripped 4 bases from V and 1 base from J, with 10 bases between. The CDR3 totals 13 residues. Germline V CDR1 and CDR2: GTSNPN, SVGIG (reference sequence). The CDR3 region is CAWIGGRNTEAFF. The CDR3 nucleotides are TGTGCCTGGATCGGTGGCCGGAACACTGAAGCTTTCTTT.

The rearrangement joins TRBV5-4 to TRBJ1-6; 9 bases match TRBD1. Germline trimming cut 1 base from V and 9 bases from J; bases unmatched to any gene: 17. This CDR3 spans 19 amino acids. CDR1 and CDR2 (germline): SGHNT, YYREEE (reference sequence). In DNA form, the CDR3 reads TGTGCCAGCAGCTTGAGACAGGGGGGTTTTGCCGGCCAAGGTTCACCCCTCCACTTT. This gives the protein CASSLRQGGFAGQGSPLHF.

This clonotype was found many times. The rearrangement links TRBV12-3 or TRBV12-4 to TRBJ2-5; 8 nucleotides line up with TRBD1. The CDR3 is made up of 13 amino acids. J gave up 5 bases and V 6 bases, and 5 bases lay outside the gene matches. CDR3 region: CASSPRQGETQYF. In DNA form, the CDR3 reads TGTGCCAGCAGCCCTCGACAGGGGGAGACCCAGTACTTC.

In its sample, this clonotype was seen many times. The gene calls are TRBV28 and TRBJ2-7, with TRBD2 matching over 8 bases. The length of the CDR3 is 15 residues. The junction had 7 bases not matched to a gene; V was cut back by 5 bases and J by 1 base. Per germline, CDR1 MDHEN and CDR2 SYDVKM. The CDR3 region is CASSPDVAGSYEQYF. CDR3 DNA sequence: TGTGCCAGCAGTCCTGACGTAGCGGGATCCTACGAGCAGTACTTC. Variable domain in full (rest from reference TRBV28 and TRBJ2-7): DVKVTQSSRYLVKRTGEKVFLECVQDMDHENMFWYRQDPGLGLRLIYFSYDVKMKEKGDIPEGYSVSREKKERFSLILESASTNQTSMYLCASSPDVAGSYEQYFGPGTRLTVT.

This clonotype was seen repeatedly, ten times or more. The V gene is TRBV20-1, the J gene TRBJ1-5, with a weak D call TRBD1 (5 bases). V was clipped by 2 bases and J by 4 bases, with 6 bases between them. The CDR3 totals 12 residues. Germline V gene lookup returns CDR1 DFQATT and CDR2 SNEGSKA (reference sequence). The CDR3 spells CSARNRNQPQHF. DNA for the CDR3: TGCAGTGCTAGAAACAGGAATCAGCCCCAGCATTTT.